One and the same sample provided the 15 T cell receptor beta chains below, sequenced in a study of blood T cell repertoires in COVID-19. Generated by immunoSEQ multiplex PCR, the TCRdb table keeps only in-frame clones and is missing some. This table holds about 92,000 clones, approximately 81% found once. Material: peripheral blood. The receptors were gathered from a man of 80 years or more with acute or convalescent COVID-19.

This clone was observed once. The V call is TRBV7-2, the J call TRBJ2-1; TRBD2 agrees at 12 bases. This CDR3 spans 14 amino acids. Germline V gene data show CDR1 as SGHTA and CDR2 as FQGNSA. The J segment lost 4 bases and the V segment lost 8 bases, leaving 3 bases of the junction unmatched. CDR3 residues: CASRLAGGYNEQFF. Here the CDR3 DNA reads TGTGCCAGCCGCCTAGCGGGAGGGTACAATGAGCAGTTCTTC.

The rearrangement links TRBV9 to TRBJ2-1, with 12 nucleotides matching TRBD2. CDR3 length equals 16 residues. Germline V lookup: CDR1 SGDLS, CDR2 YYNGEE. V was pared by 2 bases and J by 7 bases, with 7 bases of the junction left unmatched. The CDR3 DNA is TGTGCCAGCAGCGTTCTAGCGGGAGGGCCTTGGAATGAGCAGTTCTTC. Translation gives CASSVLAGGPWNEQFF.

The J gene is TRBJ2-3, the V gene TRBV28, with 8 bases fitting TRBD1. The V and J ends lost 5 bases and 3 bases, in that order; junction bases with no gene match: 7. The germline V gene encodes CDR1 MDHEN and CDR2 SYDVKM. The CDR3 extends over 15 amino acids. CDR3 in amino acids: CASSLTGVGTDTQYF. CDR3 nucleotide sequence: TGTGCCAGCAGTCTGACAGGGGTTGGTACAGATACGCAGTATTTT.

The gene calls are TRBV9 and TRBJ2-2; tentatively, D is TRBD2 (5 bases). The CDR3 is 15 residues long. The germline V and J ends were trimmed by 4 bases and 1 base, with 11 bases remaining between them. Looked up from germline, CDR1 is SGDLS and CDR2 is YYNGEE. This chain's CDR3 is CASSPAGMNTGELFF. Here the CDR3 DNA reads TGTGCCAGCAGCCCCGCGGGTATGAACACCGGGGAGCTGTTTTTT. The variable domain in full, with the rest retrieved from reference TRBV9 and TRBJ2-2, is DSGVTQTPKHLITATGQRVTLRCSPRSGDLSVYWYQQSLDQGLQFLIQYYNGEERAKGNILERFSAQQFPDLHSELNLSSLELGDSALYFCASSPAGMNTGELFFGEGSRLTVL.

The V call is TRBV11-2, the J call TRBJ2-5; possibly TRBD1 for D (5 bases). The CDR3 spans 14 residues. Germline V gene sequence: CDR1 SGHAT, CDR2 FQNNGV. Trimming cost V 0 bases and J 9 bases, with 14 bases left between them. CDR3 nucleotide sequence: TGTGCCAGCAGCTTAGATGCAGGGCAGCCGGCCCAGTACTTC. Amino acids: CASSLDAGQPAQYF. The full variable domain, in which reference TRBV11-2 and TRBJ2-5 provide the parts outside the CDR3, is EAGVAQSPRYKIIEKRQSVAFWCNPISGHATLYWYQQILGQGPKLLIQFQNNGVVDDSQLPKDRFSAERLKGVDSTLKIQPAKLEDSAVYLCASSLDAGQPAQYFGPGTRLLVL.

The rearrangement joins TRBV27 to TRBJ2-7, with D possibly TRBD2 on 5 matching bases. The CDR3 sequence is 15 residues long. Germline V gene sequence: CDR1 MNHEY, CDR2 SMNVEV (reference sequence). Trimming took 5 bases from V and 3 from J, leaving 17 bases between them. CDR3: CASSPRGEHFYEQYF. The DNA of the CDR3 is TGTGCCAGCAGTCCCCGGGGTGAGCATTTCTACGAGCAGTACTTC.

The chain recombines TRBV11-2 with TRBJ1-5, with D maybe TRBD1 (6 bases). The CDR3 spans 16 residues. Trimming took off 5 bases at V and 4 bases at J, with 18 bases between the two ends. Germline V lookup: CDR1 SGHAT, CDR2 FQNNGV. DNA for the CDR3: TGTGCCAGCAGCGTCACCGGGACACCAGTAAATCAGCCCCAGCATTTT. Translated: CASSVTGTPVNQPQHF.

J is TRBJ1-5 and V is TRBV19, with D perhaps TRBD1 (5 bases). Between the trimmed V and J ends, which lost 7 bases and 9 bases, there was a span of 22 bases. Germline CDR1 reads LNHDA; CDR2 reads SQIVND (reference sequence). The CDR3 sequence is 15 residues long. This CDR3 reads CASILDKAVMGPQHF. The CDR3 DNA sequence: TGTGCCAGTATCTTGGACAAAGCAGTCATGGGGCCCCAGCATTTT. The full variable domain, its missing parts supplied by reference TRBV19 and TRBJ1-5, is DGGITQSPKYLFRKEGQNVTLSCEQNLNHDAMYWYRQDPGQGLRLIYYSQIVNDFQKGDIAEGYSVSREKKESFPLTVTSAQKNPTAFYLCASILDKAVMGPQHFGDGTRLSIL.

The table lists this clone with a count of one. The CDR3: CASSLTSGRSYNEQFF. In DNA, the CDR3 is TGTGCCAGCAGTTTAACTAGCGGGAGGTCCTACAATGAGCAGTTCTTC. This sequence joins TRBV6-2 or TRBV6-3 and TRBJ2-1, with 12 positions matching TRBD2. Germline CDR1 is MNHEY and CDR2 is SVGEGT. This CDR3 contains 16 residues. The J segment lost 1 base and the V segment lost 4 bases, leaving 2 bases of the junction unmatched.

The J gene is TRBJ2-4, the V gene TRBV2; possibly TRBD1 for D (5 bases). V was trimmed by 2 bases and J by 7 bases, leaving 9 bases between them. Germline lookup yields CDR1 SNHLY and CDR2 FYNNEI. The CDR3 sequence is 13 residues long. The CDR3 region has the DNA TGTGCCAGCAGTGAAACCCACAGGAACATTCAGTACTTC. Protein: CASSETHRNIQYF.

The CDR3, as DNA: TGTGCCAGTACAGCCGGTAACATGAACACTGAAGCTTTCTTT. It specifies CASTAGNMNTEAFF. The chain carries TRBV7-3 and TRBJ1-1; no firm D call. Looked up from germline, CDR1 is SGHTA and CDR2 is FQGTGA. V was pared by 9 bases and J by 0 bases, with 14 bases between. The CDR3 extends over 14 amino acids.

V and J are TRBV7-2 and TRBJ2-1; D uncertain. This CDR3 has 14 residues. Germline V lookup: CDR1 SGHTA, CDR2 FQGNSA. V lost 5 bases and J 5 bases, leaving 13 bases between the germline ends. DNA of the CDR3: TGTGCCAGCAGCATCTTGCGGTTGAACAATGAGCAGTTCTTC. It is translated as CASSILRLNNEQFF.

The CDR3 DNA follows: TGTGCCAGCAGCTTAACAGGGGGCACCTATGGCTACACCTTC. It translates to CASSLTGGTYGYTF. This chain links TRBV7-8 with TRBJ1-2; 9 nucleotides line up with TRBD1. V shed 2 bases, J shed 4 bases, and the junction held 2 bases outside the gene matches. The germline V gene encodes CDR1 SGHVS and CDR2 FQNEAQ. The CDR3 length is 14 residues.

The chain uses TRBV7-8 and TRBJ2-1; maybe TRBD2 (7 bases). V lost 2 bases and J lost 5, with 16 bases in between. Germline V gene data show CDR1 as SGHVS and CDR2 as FQNEAQ. The CDR3 runs 16 residues. The CDR3 loop reads CASSLWGRGSHNEQFF. CDR3 coding DNA: TGTGCCAGCAGCTTATGGGGGCGGGGGTCCCACAATGAGCAGTTCTTC.

This chain links TRBV11-2 with TRBJ1-1; unclear D gene. Deletions cut 4 bases from V and 10 bases from J, with 13 bases between. The germline V gene encodes CDR1 SGHAT and CDR2 FQNNGV. The CDR3 runs 12 residues. In DNA form, the CDR3 reads TGTGCCAGCAGCTCTTGGGAGGTCCCAGCTTTCTTT. This encodes CASSSWEVPAFF. Looking up the rest from reference TRBV11-2 and TRBJ1-1 gives the full variable domain: EAGVAQSPRYKIIEKRQSVAFWCNPISGHATLYWYQQILGQGPKLLIQFQNNGVVDDSQLPKDRFSAERLKGVDSTLKIQPAKLEDSAVYLCASSSWEVPAFFGQGTRLTVV.